Listed below are T cell receptor beta chains from one sample, sequenced in a study of beta chain features in type 1 diabetes. Profiling relied on immunoSEQ multiplex PCR, and the TCRdb table lists in-frame clones only, not all of them. The sample consists of hundreds of thousands of clones, 14% of them appearing once. Sequenced sample: central memory CD4+ T cells from blood. Receptor source: a man aged 30-40 years in good health. Each CDR3 is given with its conserved first and last residue. Fields, in order: clone size, CDR3 length, V gene, J gene, D gene, CDR3 protein, CDR3 DNA. A D gene is named only where the DNA matches it firmly. Clone size is not always given. Where it is, it says once, few, many or a class for expanded clones.

>.|13|TRBV7-2|TRBJ2-7|.
CASSLGPVNEQYF
TGTGCCAGCAGCTTAGGGCCTGTGAACGAGCAGTACTTC
>.|15|TRBV11-2|TRBJ2-2|.
CASSLDTRRAGELFF
TGTGCCAGCAGCTTAGATACCCGGAGGGCCGGGGAGCTGTTTTTT
>.|13|TRBV7-8|TRBJ2-7|.
CASSLARLYEQYF
TGTGCCAGCAGCTTAGCGAGGTTGTACGAGCAGTACTTC
>few|16|TRBV27|TRBJ2-1|.
CASRPLSATANNEQFF
TGTGCCAGCAGGCCCCTGAGCGCGACGGCGAACAATGAGCAGTTCTTC
>few|15|TRBV4-3|TRBJ2-7|.
CASSQEITDSYEQYF
TGCGCCAGCAGCCAAGAAATCACGGATTCCTACGAGCAGTACTTC
>few|13|TRBV21-1|TRBJ2-1|.
CASSGSEGNEQFF
TGTGCCAGTAGCGGGAGTGAAGGCAATGAGCAGTTCTTC
>many|12|TRBV19|TRBJ1-2|.
CASSISVYGYTF
TGTGCCAGTAGTATCTCGGTCTATGGCTACACCTTC
>.|17|TRBV15|TRBJ1-2|TRBD1
CATSRDGTGGGNYGYTF
TGTGCCACCAGCAGAGATGGGACAGGGGGAGGTAACTATGGCTACACCTTC
>.|13|TRBV10-3|TRBJ2-5|.
CASKEGSQETQYF
TGTGCCTCCAAGGAGGGCTCCCAAGAGACCCAGTACTTC
>few|14|TRBV5-4|TRBJ1-6|.
CASSLGGRDSPLHF
TGTGCCAGCAGCTTAGGAGGCCGTGATTCACCCCTCCACTTT
>few|14|TRBV2|TRBJ2-5|TRBD1
CASSVDRGLGAQYF
TGTGCCAGCAGTGTGGACAGGGGATTAGGGGCCCAGTACTTC
>.|15|TRBV7-9|TRBJ1-3|.
CASGSGPNSGNTIYF
TGTGCCAGCGGGAGCGGGCCCAACTCTGGAAACACCATATATTTT
>many|14|TRBV6-5|TRBJ1-5|.
CASRSRATNQPQHF
TGTGCCAGCAGAAGCCGGGCTACCAATCAGCCCCAGCATTTT
>few|16|TRBV9|TRBJ2-1|.
CASSVAGGQTHNEQFF
TGTGCCAGCAGCGTAGCCGGGGGGCAGACACACAATGAGCAGTTCTTC
>few|16|TRBV4-1|TRBJ1-6|TRBD1
CASSQDRGLYNSPLHF
TGCGCCAGCAGCCAAGACAGGGGGTTATATAATTCACCCCTCCACTTT
>once|16|TRBV11-2|TRBJ2-1|.
CASSLDRGEGLNEQFF
TGTGCCAGCAGCTTAGATAGGGGGGAGGGCCTCAATGAGCAGTTCTTC
>few|14|TRBV5-5|TRBJ1-2|.
CASSQTGQNYGYTF
TGTGCCAGCAGCCAAACCGGACAGAACTATGGCTACACCTTC
>.|12|TRBV11-2|TRBJ1-2|.
CASSLDGNGYTF
TGTGCCAGCAGCCTGGACGGGAATGGCTACACCTTC
>few|14|TRBV7-2|TRBJ2-5|TRBD1
CASSKDRGTETQYF
TGTGCCAGCAGCAAGGACAGGGGAACGGAGACCCAGTACTTC
>few|13|TRBV18|TRBJ2-1|TRBD2
CASSSGSGGEQFF
TGTGCCAGCTCAAGCGGGAGTGGAGGTGAGCAGTTCTTC
>few|19|TRBV2|TRBJ2-7|.
CATRRGRGSAKGGSYEQYF
TGTGCCACGCGACGGGGTAGAGGGTCAGCCAAAGGCGGATCCTACGAGCAGTACTTC
>few|16|TRBV5-4|TRBJ2-1|.
CASSLAGGRQGNEQFF
TGTGCCAGCAGCTTGGCCGGGGGGCGCCAAGGCAATGAGCAGTTCTTC
>.|12|TRBV6-6|TRBJ1-2|TRBD1
CASRPDRVGYTF
TGTGCCAGCAGACCCGACAGGGTTGGCTACACCTTC
>.|18|TRBV21-1|TRBJ2-2|.
CASSKVQRGFANTGELFF
TGTGCCAGCAGCAAAGTTCAGCGGGGGTTCGCGAACACCGGGGAGCTGTTTTTT
>few|13|TRBV29-1|TRBJ2-4|.
CSAQTLAKNIQYF
TGCAGCGCCCAGACACTAGCCAAAAACATTCAGTACTTC